This T cell receptor beta chain was captured in a study of blood T cell repertoires in COVID-19. Turning to the study itself: PBMCs, B-cell-depleted T cells, or T cells were the source of the cDNA or gDNA that made up the material.

Participants' own reports of clinical history determined their cohort assignment. Donors in Cohort 3 counted as recovered after two negative PCRs, clearance, or symptom resolution. J gave up 5 bases and V 10 bases, and 12 bases lay outside the gene matches. This CDR3 region has 14 residues. Germline V gene lookup returns CDR1 MNHEY and CDR2 SVGAGI. Generated by immunoSEQ multiplex PCR, the TCRdb table keeps only in-frame clones and is missing some. The table includes around 190,000 clones, 88% detected once. The sample was PBMCs or T cells enriched from blood (not recorded which). The V gene is TRBV6-5, the J gene TRBJ1-2; 8 bases match TRBD1. This receptor was obtained from a young woman who had recovered from COVID-19. The CDR3 DNA is TGTGCCACCGCCCCGGACAGGGACTTATATGGCTACACCTTC. Amino acid sequence: CATAPDRDLYGYTF.